A selection of T cell receptor beta chains follows, all from one sample in a study of blood T cell repertoires in COVID-19. Repertoires were generated with immunoSEQ multiplex PCR, while TCRdb's copy carries only in-frame clones and drops some. Of about 270,000 clones in the sample, roughly 90% were seen once. The specimen was PBMCs or T cells enriched from blood (not recorded which). Receptors were obtained from a woman between 40 and 55 years old with acute COVID-19. Both conserved end residues are part of each CDR3. A D gene is named only where the DNA matches it firmly. The size field is filled for only some rows; it gives once, few, many or a size class.

TRBJ2-2 TRBV18 TRBD2 NA CASSKTSMDTGELFF TGTGCCAGCTCAAAGACTAGCATGGACACCGGGGAGCTGTTTTTT
TRBJ1-2 TRBV10-3 NA NA CAISGADSYGYTF TGTGCCATCAGTGGTGCCGACAGCTATGGCTACACCTTC
TRBJ2-7 TRBV9 TRBD2 NA CASNPAGGGEQYF TGTGCCAGCAATCCAGCGGGAGGAGGGGAGCAGTACTTC
TRBJ2-3 TRBV7-9 TRBD1 NA CASIPKQGARTDTQYF TGTGCCAGTATTCCGAAACAGGGGGCGAGGACAGATACGCAGTATTTT
TRBJ1-5 TRBV6-6 NA NA CASSYPRSGNQPQHF TGTGCCAGCAGCTACCCCCGTTCGGGCAATCAGCCCCAGCATTTT
TRBJ1-1 TRBV6-2/TRBV6-3 TRBD1 NA CASSYKGGYTEAFF TGTGCCAGCAGTTACAAAGGGGGCTATACTGAAGCTTTCTTT
TRBJ2-2 TRBV2 TRBD1 NA CASKRAGGDTGELFF TGTGCCAGCAAACGGGCAGGGGGCGACACCGGGGAGCTGTTTTTT
TRBJ2-3 TRBV6-2/TRBV6-3 TRBD2 NA CASSSWIRLAGGDTQYF TGTGCCAGCAGTTCCTGGATCAGACTAGCGGGAGGTGATACGCAGTATTTT
TRBJ1-1 TRBV4-1 NA NA CASSQGRKKGGGSEAFF TGCGCCAGCAGCCAAGGGCGAAAAAAGGGTGGGGGGTCTGAAGCTTTCTTT
TRBJ2-1 TRBV11-3 TRBD2 NA CASSLGLAGNEQFF TGTGCCAGCAGCTTGGGGCTAGCGGGCAATGAGCAGTTCTTC
TRBJ2-7 TRBV24-1 TRBD1 NA CATSDPGQGGEQYF TGTGCCACCAGTGACCCGGGACAGGGGGGCGAGCAGTACTTC
TRBJ2-6 TRBV5-1 NA once CASSFGTSIGSGANVLTF TGCGCCAGCAGCTTCGGAACTAGCATAGGCAGTGGGGCCAACGTCCTGACTTTC
TRBJ1-2 TRBV4-3 TRBD1 NA CASSQGDRGYGYTF TGCGCCAGCAGCCAAGGGGACAGGGGCTATGGCTACACCTTC
TRBJ1-4 TRBV3-1/TRBV3-2 TRBD1 NA CASSQGGPGQGREKLFF TGTGCCAGCAGCCAAGGTGGTCCGGGACAGGGAAGGGAAAAACTGTTTTTT
TRBJ2-7 TRBV7-2 TRBD2 NA CASSLARREGGTYEQYF TGTGCCAGCAGCTTAGCGCGACGGGAGGGAGGGACCTACGAGCAGTACTTC
TRBJ2-3 TRBV2 NA NA CASSEGEVRDTQYF TGTGCCAGCAGTGAAGGGGAGGTGCGGGATACGCAGTATTTT
TRBJ1-4 TRBV19 TRBD1 NA CASSISRDRKEKLFF TGTGCCAGTAGTATTTCCCGGGACAGGAAAGAAAAACTGTTTTTT
TRBJ2-1 TRBV5-1 NA NA CASSFDGGSYNEQFF TGCGCCAGCAGCTTCGATGGCGGGTCCTACAATGAGCAGTTCTTC
TRBJ1-4 TRBV4-1 NA NA CASSQGTPATNEKLFF TGCGCCAGCAGCCAGGGGACACCCGCAACTAATGAAAAACTGTTTTTT
TRBJ2-3 TRBV9 TRBD2 NA CASSVGSSGGSTDTQYF TGTGCCAGCAGCGTAGGAAGTAGCGGGGGAAGCACAGATACGCAGTATTTT
TRBJ1-2 TRBV7-2 NA NA CASSLAGGSGYGYTF TGTGCCAGCAGCTTAGCCGGGGGGTCGGGCTATGGCTACACCTTC
TRBJ2-1 TRBV19 NA NA CASRALPEGGTYNEQFF TGTGCCAGTAGAGCTCTCCCCGAGGGGGGGACCTACAATGAGCAGTTCTTC